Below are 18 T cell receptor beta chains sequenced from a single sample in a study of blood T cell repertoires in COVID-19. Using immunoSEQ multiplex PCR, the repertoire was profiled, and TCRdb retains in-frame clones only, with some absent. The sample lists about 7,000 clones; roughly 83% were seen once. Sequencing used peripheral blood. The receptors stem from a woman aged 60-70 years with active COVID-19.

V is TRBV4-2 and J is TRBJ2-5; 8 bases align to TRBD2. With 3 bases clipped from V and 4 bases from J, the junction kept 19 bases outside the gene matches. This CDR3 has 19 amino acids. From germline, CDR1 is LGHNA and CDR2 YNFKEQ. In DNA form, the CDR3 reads TGTGCCAGCAGCCAGCTACTGTTCGCACCGGGACTAGAATCAGAGACCCAGTACTTC. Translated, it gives CASSQLLFAPGLESETQYF.

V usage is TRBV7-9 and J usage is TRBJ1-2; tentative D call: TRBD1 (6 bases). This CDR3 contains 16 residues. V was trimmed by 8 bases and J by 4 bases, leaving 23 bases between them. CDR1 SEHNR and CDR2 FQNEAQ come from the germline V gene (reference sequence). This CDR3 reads CASGSTGTPLLYGYTF. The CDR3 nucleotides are TGTGCCAGCGGCTCTACGGGGACACCTCTCCTCTATGGCTACACCTTC.

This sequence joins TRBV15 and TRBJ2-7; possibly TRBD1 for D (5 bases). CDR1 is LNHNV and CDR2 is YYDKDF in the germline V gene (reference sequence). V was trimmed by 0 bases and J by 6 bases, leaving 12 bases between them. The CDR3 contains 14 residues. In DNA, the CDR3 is TGTGCCACCAGCAGAGATATTCAGGGTCGCGAGCAGTACTTC. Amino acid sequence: CATSRDIQGREQYF.

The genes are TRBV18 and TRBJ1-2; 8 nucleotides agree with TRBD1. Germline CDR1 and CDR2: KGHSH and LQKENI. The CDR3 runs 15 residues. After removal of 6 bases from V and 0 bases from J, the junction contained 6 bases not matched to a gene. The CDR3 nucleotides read TGTGCCAGCTCGCCTACAGGGGGAGCTAACTATGGCTACACCTTC. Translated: CASSPTGGANYGYTF.

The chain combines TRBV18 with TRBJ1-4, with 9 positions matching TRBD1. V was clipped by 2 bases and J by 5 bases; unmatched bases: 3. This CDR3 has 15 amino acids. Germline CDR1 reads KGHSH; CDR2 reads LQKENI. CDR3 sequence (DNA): TGTGCCAGCTCACCAGAGACAGGGGGGAATGAAAAACTGTTTTTT. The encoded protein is CASSPETGGNEKLFF.

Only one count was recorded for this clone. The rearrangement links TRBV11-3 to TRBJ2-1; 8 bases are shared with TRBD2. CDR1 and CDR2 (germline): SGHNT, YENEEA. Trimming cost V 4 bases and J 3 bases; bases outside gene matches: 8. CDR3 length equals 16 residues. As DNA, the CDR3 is TGTGCCAGCAGCTCTTCCCCCGGGACTAGCTACAATGAGCAGTTCTTC. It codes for CASSSSPGTSYNEQFF.

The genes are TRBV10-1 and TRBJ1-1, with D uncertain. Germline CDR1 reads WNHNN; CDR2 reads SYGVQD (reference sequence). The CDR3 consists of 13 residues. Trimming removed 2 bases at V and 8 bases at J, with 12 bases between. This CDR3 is CASSEGRRGEAFF. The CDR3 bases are TGCGCCAGCAGTGAGGGCCGGCGCGGGGAAGCTTTCTTT.

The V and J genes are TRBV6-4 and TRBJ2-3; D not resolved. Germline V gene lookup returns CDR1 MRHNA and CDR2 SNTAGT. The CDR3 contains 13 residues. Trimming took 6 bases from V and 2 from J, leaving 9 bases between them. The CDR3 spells CASSERATDTQYF. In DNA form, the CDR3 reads TGTGCCAGCAGCGAGCGAGCCACAGATACGCAGTATTTT.

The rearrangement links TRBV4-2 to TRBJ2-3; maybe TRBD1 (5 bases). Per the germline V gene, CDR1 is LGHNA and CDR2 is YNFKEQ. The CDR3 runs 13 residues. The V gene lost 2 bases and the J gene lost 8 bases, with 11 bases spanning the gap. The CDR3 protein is CASSQMGLGTQYF. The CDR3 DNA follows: TGTGCCAGCAGCCAAATGGGGCTAGGTACGCAGTATTTT.

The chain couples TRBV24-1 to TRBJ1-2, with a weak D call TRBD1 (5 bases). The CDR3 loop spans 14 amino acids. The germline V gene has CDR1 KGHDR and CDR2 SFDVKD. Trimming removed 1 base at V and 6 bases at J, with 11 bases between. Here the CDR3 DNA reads TGTGCCACCAGTGATTTTAGCAGGGAAAATGGCTACACCTTC. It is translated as CATSDFSRENGYTF.

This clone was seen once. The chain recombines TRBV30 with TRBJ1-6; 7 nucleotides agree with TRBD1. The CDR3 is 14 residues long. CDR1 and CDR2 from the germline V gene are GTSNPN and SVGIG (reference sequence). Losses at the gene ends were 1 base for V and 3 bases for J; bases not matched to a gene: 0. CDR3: CAWSGQGYNSPLHF. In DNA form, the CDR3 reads TGTGCCTGGAGTGGACAGGGCTATAATTCACCCCTCCACTTT. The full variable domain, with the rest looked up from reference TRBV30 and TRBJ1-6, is SQTIHQWPATLVQPVGSPLSLECTVEGTSNPNLYWYRQAAGRGLQLLFYSVGIGQISSEVPQNLSASRPQDRQFILSSKKLLLSDSGFYLCAWSGQGYNSPLHFGNGTRLTVT.

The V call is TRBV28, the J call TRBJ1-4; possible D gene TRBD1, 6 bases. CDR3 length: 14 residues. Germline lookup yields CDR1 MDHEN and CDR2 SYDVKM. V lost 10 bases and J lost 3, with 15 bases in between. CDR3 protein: CATKASGANEKLFF. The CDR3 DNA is TGTGCCACCAAGGCATCAGGGGCTAATGAAAAACTGTTTTTT.

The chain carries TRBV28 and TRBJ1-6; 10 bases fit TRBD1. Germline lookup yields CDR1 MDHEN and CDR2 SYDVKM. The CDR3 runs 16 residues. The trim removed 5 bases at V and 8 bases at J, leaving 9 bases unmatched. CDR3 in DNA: TGTGCCAGCAGTCTTAGGACAGGGGGATTTTATTCACCCCTCCACTTT. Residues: CASSLRTGGFYSPLHF.

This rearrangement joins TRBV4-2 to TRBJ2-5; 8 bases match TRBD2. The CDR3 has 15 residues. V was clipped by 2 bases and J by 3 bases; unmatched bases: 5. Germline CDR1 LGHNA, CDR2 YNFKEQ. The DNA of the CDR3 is TGTGCCAGCAGCCAACGGGGACTAGATAAAGAGACCCAGTACTTC. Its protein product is CASSQRGLDKETQYF.

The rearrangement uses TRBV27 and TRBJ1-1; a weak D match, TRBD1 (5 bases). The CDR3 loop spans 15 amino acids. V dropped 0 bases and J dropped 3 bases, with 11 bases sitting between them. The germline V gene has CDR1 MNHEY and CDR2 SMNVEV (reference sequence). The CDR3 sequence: CASSLSWAGDTEAFF. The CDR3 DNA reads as TGTGCCAGCAGTTTATCCTGGGCGGGGGACACTGAAGCTTTCTTT.

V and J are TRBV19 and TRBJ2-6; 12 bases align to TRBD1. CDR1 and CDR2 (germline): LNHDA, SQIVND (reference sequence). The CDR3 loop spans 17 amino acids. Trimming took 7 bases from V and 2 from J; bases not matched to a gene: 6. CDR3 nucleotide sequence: TGTGCCAGTACCGCGGGACAGGGGGCAGCTGGGGCCAACGTCCTGACTTTC. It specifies CASTAGQGAAGANVLTF.

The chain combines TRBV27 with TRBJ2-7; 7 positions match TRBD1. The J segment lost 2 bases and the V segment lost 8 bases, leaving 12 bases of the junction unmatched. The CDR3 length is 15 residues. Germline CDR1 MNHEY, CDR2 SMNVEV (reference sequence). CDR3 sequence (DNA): TGTGCCAGCGCTCTGGTCCGGGACAGAACCTACGAGCAGTACTTC. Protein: CASALVRDRTYEQYF.

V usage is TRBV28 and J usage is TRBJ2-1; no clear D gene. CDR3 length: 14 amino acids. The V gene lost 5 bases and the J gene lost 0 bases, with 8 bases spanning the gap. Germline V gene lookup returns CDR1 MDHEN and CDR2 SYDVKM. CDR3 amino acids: CASSGGTSYNEQFF. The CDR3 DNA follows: TGTGCCAGCAGTGGCGGTACCTCCTACAATGAGCAGTTCTTC.